The present T cell receptor (beta chain) was sequenced within a study of cytomegalovirus exposure and HLA in healthy donors. Study-wide background: Counted in an early data release were about 85 million unique TCRs from HLA-typed donors. Study conclusions and caveats: Researchers counted roughly 150 TCR beta chains as cytomegalovirus-associated. An assumption of roughly uniform sequencing depth across donors underlay the presence/absence analyses.

The germline CDR1 and CDR2 sequences are SGDLS and YYNGEE. The V segment lost 4 bases and the J segment 4 bases; nucleotides outside the gene matches: 10. There are 15 residues in the CDR3. A note on this clone: As yet, its antigen is unknown.

60 Vbeta and 13 Jbeta primers were used in PCR. Here immunoSEQ multiplex PCR was the method, and the copy in TCRdb shows in-frame clones only, minus some. The profile shows under 200,000 clones, roughly 80% of them singletons. This rearrangement joins TRBV9 to TRBJ1-2; 7 positions match TRBD1. Material: PBMCs. The receptor's source is a male donor in good health and CMV-seropositive. This CDR3 reads CASSKNRDSIYGYTF. Here the CDR3 DNA reads TGTGCCAGCAGCAAAAACCGGGACAGCATCTATGGCTACACCTTC.